The present entry profiles one T cell receptor beta chain with its context. With 1 base removed from V and 1 base from J, the gap between germline ends came to 17 bases. The germline gives CDR1 LNHDA, CDR2 SQIVND (reference sequence). The CDR3 runs 17 residues. This specimen comes from a study of blood T cell repertoires in COVID-19. This table comes from immunoSEQ multiplex PCR, and its TCRdb copy is limited to in-frame clones, with some not included. The sample has roughly 260,000 clones; about nine tenths are singletons. This TCR was recovered from a person aged 18 to 30 with COVID-19, enrolled during active disease. The specimen sequenced was peripheral blood. V gene TRBV19 combines with J gene TRBJ2-7, with TRBD1 as a possible D gene (5 bases). In DNA form, the CDR3 reads TGTGCCAGTAGTATAGCTTTAACGCAGGGTGGGTCCTACGAGCAGTACTTC. Translation: CASSIALTQGGSYEQYF.